What follows are 15 T cell receptor beta chains derived from one specimen sequenced in a study of blood T cells in healthy people across ages. Using a J-beta primer mix together with a sample-barcoded 5' primer, a second PCR was run for roughly 7 to 11 cycles. MiXCR was run by TCRdb on the 5' RACE reads, yielding one entry per CDR3 protein. The sample consists of about 1 million distinct CDR3 sequences, around 43% of them appearing once. The sample comprised blood. Source of these receptors: a woman aged 60-70 years in good health.

The rearrangement joins TRBV4-1 to TRBJ2-7; D gene uncertain. CDR1 and CDR2 (germline): MGHRA, YSYEKL. The CDR3 runs 14 residues. CDR3 sequence: CISSQADRIYEQYF. The CDR3 nucleotides read TGCATCAGCAGCCAAGCAGACCGAATCTACGAGCAGTACTTC.

This chain connects TRBV7-3 to TRBJ2-1; 9 bases map to TRBD2. The junction had 10 bases not matched to a gene; V was cut back by 5 bases and J by 5 bases. Germline lookup yields CDR1 SGHTA and CDR2 FQGTGA. The CDR3 runs 16 residues. CDR3 amino acids: CASSPKLTSGHNEQFF. The DNA of the CDR3 is TGTGCCAGCAGCCCAAAGCTGACTAGCGGTCACAATGAGCAGTTCTTC.

This rearrangement joins TRBV10-3 to TRBJ1-1; D is unresolved. The germline V gene encodes CDR1 ENHRY and CDR2 SYGVKD. V was clipped by 6 bases and J by 1 base, with 9 bases between them. The CDR3 runs to 13 residues. The CDR3 reads CAIRGRENTEAFF. The CDR3 region has the DNA TGTGCCATCAGAGGGAGGGAGAACACTGAAGCTTTCTTT.

The chain combines TRBV29-1 with TRBJ2-3, with 8 bases matching TRBD2. Germline CDR1 reads SQVTM; CDR2 reads ANQGSEA. The CDR3 covers 12 residues. The V and J ends lost 1 base and 8 bases, in that order; junction bases with no gene match: 2. The CDR3 region has the DNA TGCAGCGTTGAAGGACGGGGGGGTACGCAGTATTTT. Its protein product is CSVEGRGGTQYF.

The chain recombines TRBV2 with TRBJ2-7; TRBD1 aligns across 7 bases. Trimming removed 4 bases from V and 3 bases from J; junction bases left unmatched: 6. CDR3 length: 14 amino acids. Germline CDR1 SNHLY, CDR2 FYNNEI. The CDR3 loop reads CASSARDSYYEQYF. The CDR3 DNA sequence: TGTGCCAGCAGTGCCCGGGACAGCTACTACGAGCAGTACTTC.

There are a few counts of this clonotype. V gene TRBV6-2 or TRBV6-3 combines with J gene TRBJ2-7; D gene unclear. Germline V gives CDR1 MNHEY, CDR2 SVGEGT. CDR3 length: 13 residues. Trimming took 6 bases from V and 2 from J, leaving 11 bases between them. CDR3 loop: CASRPTPTYEQYF. The CDR3 coding sequence is TGTGCCAGCAGACCGACACCTACCTACGAGCAGTACTTC.

This clonotype appeared once. The V and J genes are TRBV7-2 and TRBJ2-1; D is unclear. Germline V lookup: CDR1 SGHTA, CDR2 FQGNSA. The CDR3 covers 14 residues. Trimming removed 7 bases at V and 4 bases at J, with 14 bases between. The CDR3 nucleotides are TGTGCCAGCACCAGAGGCCCTGCTTACAATGAGCAGTTCTTC. Its protein is CASTRGPAYNEQFF.

The chain joins TRBV15 to TRBJ2-2; TRBD2 matches at 8 bases. This CDR3 has 17 residues. J gave up 5 bases and V 0 bases, and 8 bases lay outside the gene matches. Germline CDR1 LNHNV, CDR2 YYDKDF (reference sequence). CDR3 loop: CATSREVAGGPTGELFF. The CDR3 nucleotides are TGTGCCACCAGCAGAGAAGTGGCGGGGGGTCCGACCGGGGAGCTGTTTTTT.

This clonotype was observed a few times. V usage is TRBV3-1 and J usage is TRBJ2-5, with 14 nucleotides matching TRBD2. The DNA matches TRBJ2-7 better at its end, which makes the J call doubtful. The CDR3 runs 16 residues. Germline V gene lookup returns CDR1 LGHDT and CDR2 YNNKEL (reference sequence). CDR3 loop: CASSQPGLAGENEQYF. CDR3 coding DNA: TGTGCCAGCAGCCAACCGGGACTAGCGGGAGAGAACGAGCAGTACTTC.

J is TRBJ2-1 and V is TRBV20-1; 14 bases are shared with TRBD2. The germline V gene has CDR1 DFQATT and CDR2 SNEGSKA (reference sequence). V gave up 5 bases and J gave up 4 bases; unmatched junction bases: 7. CDR3 length: 16 residues. CDR3 sequence (DNA): TGCAGTGCTGACCCAGGACTAGCGGGGGGATACAATGAGCAGTTCTTC. Protein: CSADPGLAGGYNEQFF.

J is TRBJ2-3 and V is TRBV29-1; D is undetermined. The ends were cut back, 1 base at V and 4 bases at J, with 12 bases in the middle. The CDR3 totals 14 residues. The germline V gene has CDR1 SQVTM and CDR2 ANQGSEA. The CDR3 loop reads CSVEGLDVADTQYF. In DNA form, the CDR3 reads TGCAGCGTTGAAGGCCTAGATGTTGCAGATACGCAGTATTTT.

A note on this clonotype: One end of the junction varies from germline; a read error may be responsible. The chain employs TRBV14 and TRBJ2-1; 7 nucleotides line up with TRBD2. CDR3 size: 17 residues. Germline V gene data show CDR1 as SGHDN and CDR2 as FVKESK. The CDR3 sequence: CASSQVSGGSRYNEQLF. In DNA form, the CDR3 reads TGTGCCAGCAGCCAAGTTTCGGGCGGGAGTCGGTACAATGAGCAGTTATTC.

The chain joins TRBV2 to TRBJ2-3, with D perhaps assigned TRBD1 or TRBD2 (6 bases each). The V gene's germline CDR1 is SNHLY and CDR2 FYNNEI. V was trimmed by 0 bases and J by 6 bases, leaving 16 bases between them. This CDR3 is built from 16 residues. The CDR3 protein is CASSEALDGGYDTQYF. CDR3 DNA: TGTGCCAGCAGTGAAGCGCTGGACGGGGGCTATGATACGCAGTATTTT.

This chain joins TRBV6-5 and TRBJ2-5; D is possibly TRBD1 (6 bases). The CDR3 totals 13 residues. V lost 6 bases and J lost 5, with 13 bases in between. From germline, CDR1 is MNHEY and CDR2 SVGAGI. The CDR3, as DNA: TGTGCCAGCAGGAGACCAGGGGCCGAGACCCAGTACTTC. Residues: CASRRPGAETQYF.

The rearrangement joins TRBV7-6 to TRBJ2-3; tentatively, D is TRBD2 (5 bases). This CDR3 spans 17 amino acids. Germline V gene lookup returns CDR1 SGHVS and CDR2 FNYEAQ. The V gene lost 0 bases and the J gene lost 4 bases, with 17 bases spanning the gap. As DNA, the CDR3 is TGTGCCAGCAGCTTAGCGGGAGATGGAGGTAGGGCAGATACGCAGTATTTT. Protein: CASSLAGDGGRADTQYF.